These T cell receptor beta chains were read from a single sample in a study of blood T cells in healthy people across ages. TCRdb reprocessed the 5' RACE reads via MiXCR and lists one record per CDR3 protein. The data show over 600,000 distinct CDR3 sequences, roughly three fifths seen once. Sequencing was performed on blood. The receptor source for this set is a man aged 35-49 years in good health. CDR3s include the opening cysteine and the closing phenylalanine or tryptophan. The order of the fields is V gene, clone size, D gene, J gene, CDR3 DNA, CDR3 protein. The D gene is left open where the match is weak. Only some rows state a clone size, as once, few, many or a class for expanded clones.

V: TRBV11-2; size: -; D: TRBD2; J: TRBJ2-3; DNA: TGTGCCAGCAGCTCCGCTAGCGGCGGCACAGATACGCAGTATTTT; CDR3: CASSSASGGTDTQYF
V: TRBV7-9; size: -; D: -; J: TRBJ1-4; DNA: TGTGCCAGCAGCTACCCCAGAGCAACTAATGAAAAACTGTTTTTT; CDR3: CASSYPRATNEKLFF
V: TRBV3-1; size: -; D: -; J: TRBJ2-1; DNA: TGTGCCAGCAGCCAAGGATCGGCCGGGTACAATGAGCAGTTCTTC; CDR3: CASSQGSAGYNEQFF
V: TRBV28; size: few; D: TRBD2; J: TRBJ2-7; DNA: TGTGCCAGCAATCCTCCGGGGGGGCGTCACGAGCAGTACTTC; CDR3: CASNPPGGRHEQYF
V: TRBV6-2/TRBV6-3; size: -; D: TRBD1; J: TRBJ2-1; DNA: TGTGCCAGCAGTTACTGGGGACAGGGGGCGGGGAATGAGCAGTTCTTC; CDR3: CASSYWGQGAGNEQFF
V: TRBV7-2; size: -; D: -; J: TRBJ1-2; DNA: TGTGCCAGCAGCTTAGTTATTGGTAGTTCTGGCTATGGCTACACCTTC; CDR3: CASSLVIGSSGYGYTF
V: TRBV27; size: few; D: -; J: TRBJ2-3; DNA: TGTGCCAGCAGTTTCACCCGGGTCCAGAGTGGTGGAGATACGCAGTATTTT; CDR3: CASSFTRVQSGGDTQYF
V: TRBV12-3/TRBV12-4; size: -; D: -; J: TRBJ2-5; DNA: TGTGCCAGCAGTTTAGTAACTAGCTTCCTTCTGGAGACCCAGTACTTC; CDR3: CASSLVTSFLLETQYF
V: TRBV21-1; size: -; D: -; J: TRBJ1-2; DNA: TGTGCCAGCAGCCCTGCAGGTCCCGTTAACTATGGCTACACCTTC; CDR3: CASSPAGPVNYGYTF
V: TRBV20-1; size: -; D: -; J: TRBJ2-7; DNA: TGCAGTGCTAGAGATGGAGGAAGGGGCTACGAGCAGTACTTC; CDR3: CSARDGGRGYEQYF
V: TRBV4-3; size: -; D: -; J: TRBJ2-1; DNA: TGCGCCAGCAGCCGGCTCTCTGAGGGGCCCTACGATGAGCAGTTCTTC; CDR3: CASSRLSEGPYDEQFF
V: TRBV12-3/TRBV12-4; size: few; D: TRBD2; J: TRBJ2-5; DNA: TGTGCCAGCAGCATTAGCGGGGGAGGGGAGACCCAGTACTTC; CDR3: CASSISGGGETQYF
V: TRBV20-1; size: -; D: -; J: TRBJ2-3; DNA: TGCAGTGCCCGGGACCAACCGAGCGCAGATACGCAGTATTTT; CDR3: CSARDQPSADTQYF
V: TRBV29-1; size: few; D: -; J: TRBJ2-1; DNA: TGCAGCGTTGCCCTCCCCGCGGGGCTTTACAATGAGCAGTTCTTC; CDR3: CSVALPAGLYNEQFF
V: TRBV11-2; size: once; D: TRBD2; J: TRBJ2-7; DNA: TGTGCCACCGCACGGCGGGGGGGTGGCAAGCAGTACTTC; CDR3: CATARRGGGKQYF
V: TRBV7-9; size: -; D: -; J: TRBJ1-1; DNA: TGTGCCAGCAGCCAGTCGCAGGGAGGAGTGAACGAAGCTTTCTTT; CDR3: CASSQSQGGVNEAFF
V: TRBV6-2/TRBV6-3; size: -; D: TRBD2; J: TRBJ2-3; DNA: TGTGCCAGCAGTTACCCGACTGAGCGGGAGGGCTCGGGCACAGATACGCAGTATTTT; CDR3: CASSYPTEREGSGTDTQYF
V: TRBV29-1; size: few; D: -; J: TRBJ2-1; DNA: TGCAGCGTTGTTTACTCGGCAGCCTGGGGATCCTACAATGAGCAGTTCTTC; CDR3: CSVVYSAAWGSYNEQFF
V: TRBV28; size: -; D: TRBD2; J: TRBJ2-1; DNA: TGTGCCAGCAGTTTTAGGGGACTAGCGGGGGGCCGGAGCTCCTACAATGAGCAGTTCTTC; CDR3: CASSFRGLAGGRSSYNEQFF
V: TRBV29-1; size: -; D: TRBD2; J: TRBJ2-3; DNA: TGCAGCGTCATAGCGGGAGCGGGAGGGGATACGCAGTATTTT; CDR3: CSVIAGAGGDTQYF
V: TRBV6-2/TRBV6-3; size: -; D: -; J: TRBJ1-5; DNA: TGTGCCAGTAGGTTGCAGCGTCAGCCCCAGCATTTT; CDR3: CASRLQRQPQHF
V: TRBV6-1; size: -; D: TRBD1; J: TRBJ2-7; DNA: TGTGCCAGCGACCTTGGGACAGGGCACTACGAGCAGTACTTC; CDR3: CASDLGTGHYEQYF
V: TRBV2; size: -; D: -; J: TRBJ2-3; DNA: TGTGCCAGCAGTGTAGGGGACATAGATACGCAGTATTTT; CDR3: CASSVGDIDTQYF
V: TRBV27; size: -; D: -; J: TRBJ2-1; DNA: TGTGCCAGCTCGGCGGCCGCCAATGTCGGGAATGAGCAGTTCTTC; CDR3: CASSAAANVGNEQFF
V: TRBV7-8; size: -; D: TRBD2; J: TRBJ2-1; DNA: TGTGCCAGCAGCTTAGAAACAGCGGGAGGTCTGAGCTCCTACAATGAGCAGTTCTTC; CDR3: CASSLETAGGLSSYNEQFF
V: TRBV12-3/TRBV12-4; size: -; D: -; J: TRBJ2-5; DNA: TGTGCCAGCAGTTTAGCGGACATACAAGAGACCCAGTACTTC; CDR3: CASSLADIQETQYF
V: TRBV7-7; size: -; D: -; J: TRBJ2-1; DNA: TGTGCCAGCAGCTCAGATCAAGGGGCCTACAATGAGCAGTTCTTC; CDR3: CASSSDQGAYNEQFF
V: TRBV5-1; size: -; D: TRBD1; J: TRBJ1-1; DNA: TGCGCCAGCAGCTTAGATGGGACAGGGCGGGGTACTGAAGCTTTCTTT; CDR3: CASSLDGTGRGTEAFF
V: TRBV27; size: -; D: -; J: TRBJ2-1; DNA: TGTGCCAGCAGCCCCCGGGACACCTCCTACAATGAGCAGTTCTTC; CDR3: CASSPRDTSYNEQFF
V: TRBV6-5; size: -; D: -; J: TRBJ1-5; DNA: TGTGCCAGCAGTTACTCCAGAAAGCCAAATAGCAATCAGCCCCAGCATTTT; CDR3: CASSYSRKPNSNQPQHF
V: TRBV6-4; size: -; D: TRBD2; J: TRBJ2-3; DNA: TGTGCCAGCGGGGAGGGGCACCAAACAGATACGCAGTATTTT; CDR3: CASGEGHQTDTQYF
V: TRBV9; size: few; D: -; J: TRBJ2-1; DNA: TGTGCCAGCAGCGTAGGCTGGTCCAGCAATGAGCAGTTCTTC; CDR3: CASSVGWSSNEQFF
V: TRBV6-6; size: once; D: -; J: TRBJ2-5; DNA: TGCGCCAGCAGCGAAAGGGCGATGGCCCAGTACTTC; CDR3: CASSERAMAQYF
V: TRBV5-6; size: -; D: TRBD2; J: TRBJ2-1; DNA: TGTGCCAGCAGCTTAAACCAAGAAGCGGGATTTAGGAATGAGCAGTTCTTC; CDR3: CASSLNQEAGFRNEQFF
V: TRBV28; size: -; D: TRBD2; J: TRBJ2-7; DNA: TGTGCCAGCACCCTAGCGGGAGATGGTCGCTACGAGCAGTACTTC; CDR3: CASTLAGDGRYEQYF
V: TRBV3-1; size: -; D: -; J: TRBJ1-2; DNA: TGTGCCAGCAGCCAAGCGGGCGGTACTAACTATGGCTACACCTTC; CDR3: CASSQAGGTNYGYTF
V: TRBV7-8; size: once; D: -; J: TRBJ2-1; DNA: TGTGCCAGCAGCCCGTGGGCTTCGGGGTACAATGAGCAGTTCTTC; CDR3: CASSPWASGYNEQFF
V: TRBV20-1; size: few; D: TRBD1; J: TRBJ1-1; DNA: TGCAGTGCTAGAGCCTCCCTCCCGGGACAGGGGATGAACACTGAAGCTTTCTTT; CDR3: CSARASLPGQGMNTEAFF
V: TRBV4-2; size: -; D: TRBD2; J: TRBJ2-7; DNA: TGTGCCAGCAGCCAAGATTTGACTAGCGGGGGAAACGAGCAGTACTTC; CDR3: CASSQDLTSGGNEQYF
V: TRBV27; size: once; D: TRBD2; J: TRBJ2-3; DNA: TGTGCCAGCAGTCCTCCAGCGGGAGGGCCAACAGATACGCAGTATTTT; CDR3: CASSPPAGGPTDTQYF
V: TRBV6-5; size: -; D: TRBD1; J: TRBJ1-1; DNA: TGTGCCAGCCGCGGGACAGGGTCGTTCGTGACTGAAGCTTTCTTT; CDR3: CASRGTGSFVTEAFF
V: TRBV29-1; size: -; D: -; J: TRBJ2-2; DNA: TGCAGCGTCGCGGGACAGAGTACGAACACCGGGGAGCTGTTTTTT; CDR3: CSVAGQSTNTGELFF
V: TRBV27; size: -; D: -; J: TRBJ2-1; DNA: TGTGCCAGCAGCGAAAGTCCAGCGAAGAGCTCCTACAATGAGCAGTTCTTC; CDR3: CASSESPAKSSYNEQFF
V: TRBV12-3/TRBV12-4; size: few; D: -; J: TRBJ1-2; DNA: TGTGCCAGCAGTCCAGAGGGACAAAGGTCTTATCGCTACACCTTC; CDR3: CASSPEGQRSYRYTF
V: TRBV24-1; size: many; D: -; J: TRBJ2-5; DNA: TGTGCCACCAGTGATACAGCCTTTGGGGAGACCCAGTACTTC; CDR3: CATSDTAFGETQYF
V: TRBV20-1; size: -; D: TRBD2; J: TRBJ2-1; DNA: TGCAGTGCTTACGGGACTAGCGGGCACAATGAGCAGTTCTTC; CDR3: CSAYGTSGHNEQFF
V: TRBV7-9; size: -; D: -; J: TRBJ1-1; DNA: TGTGCCAGCCTACCGGGACACCCGAACACTGAAGCTTTCTTT; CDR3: CASLPGHPNTEAFF
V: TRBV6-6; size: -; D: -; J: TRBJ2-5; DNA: TGTGCCAGCAGCTACCGACAGATCCAAGAGACCCAGTACTTC; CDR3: CASSYRQIQETQYF
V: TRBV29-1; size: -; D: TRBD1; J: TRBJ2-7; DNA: TGCAGCGTCGTCGGGACAGGGAAACACGAGCAGTACTTC; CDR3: CSVVGTGKHEQYF
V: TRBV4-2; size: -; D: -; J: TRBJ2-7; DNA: TGTGCCAGCAGCTCGAAGATTAGCTCCTACGAGCAGTACTTC; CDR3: CASSSKISSYEQYF
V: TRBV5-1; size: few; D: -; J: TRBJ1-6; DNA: TGCGCCAGCAGCTTGGGACCGGCGCGGAATAATTCACCCCTCCACTTT; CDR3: CASSLGPARNNSPLHF
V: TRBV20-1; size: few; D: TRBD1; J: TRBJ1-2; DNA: TGCAGTGCTAGCCCGGACAGGGGCCCTAACTATGGCTACACCTTC; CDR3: CSASPDRGPNYGYTF
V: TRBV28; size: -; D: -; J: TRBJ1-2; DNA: TGTGCCAGCAGTTCAGTGAAATCTCATGGCTACACCTTC; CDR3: CASSSVKSHGYTF
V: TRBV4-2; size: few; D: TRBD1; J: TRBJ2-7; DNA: TGTGCCAGCAGCCAAATTACGGGGACAGGGGGAACCTACGAGCAGTACTTC; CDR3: CASSQITGTGGTYEQYF
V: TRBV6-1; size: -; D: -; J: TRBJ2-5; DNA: TGTGCCAGCAGCCCAAGACAGTATCGCGAGACCCAGTACTTC; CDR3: CASSPRQYRETQYF
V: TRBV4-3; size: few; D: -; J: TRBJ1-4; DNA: TGCGCCAGCAGCCAAGGGGACGCAACTAATGAAAAACTGTTTTTT; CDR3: CASSQGDATNEKLFF